These T cell receptor beta chains were read from a single sample in a study of glioma-infiltrating T cells after dendritic cell vaccination. TCRdb's copy holds only in-frame clones and misses some; the assay was immunoSEQ multiplex PCR. The data contain approximately 84,000 clones, 86% of them seen just once; the ten biggest clones take up 15% to 19%. The specimen comprised blood, sampled before dendritic cell vaccination. The origin of the receptors is a human donor with glioblastoma. CDR3s include the opening cysteine and the closing phenylalanine or tryptophan. The D gene is left open where the match is weak. Clone size, where shown, is once, few, many, or a class for clones that have expanded.

j_call d_call v_call clone_size cdr3_aa cdr3_nt
TRBJ2-1 NA TRBV7-6 NA CASSSWTGYNEQFF TGTGCCAGCAGCTCCTGGACGGGATACAATGAGCAGTTCTTC
TRBJ1-1 NA TRBV6-1 once CASTVAVDTEAFF TGTGCCAGCACGGTCGCGGTGGACACTGAAGCTTTCTTT
TRBJ1-2 NA TRBV6-5 few CASSYSLRYGYTF TGTGCCAGCAGTTACTCGTTACGGTACGGCTACACCTTC
TRBJ2-3 TRBD1 TRBV7-3 once CASSSRTGSIPSTDTQYF TGTGCCAGCAGCTCTCGGACAGGGTCAATCCCTAGCACAGATACGCAGTATTTT
TRBJ2-4 NA TRBV6-5 NA CASSLGLTAKNIQYF TGTGCCAGCAGTCTAGGACTTACAGCCAAAAACATTCAGTACTTC
TRBJ2-5 TRBD1 TRBV28 NA CASSTTGTGGRETQYF TGTGCCAGCAGTACGACCGGGACAGGGGGTCGAGAGACCCAGTACTTC
TRBJ2-3 TRBD1 TRBV4-1 NA CANCWGSGGDSTDTQYF TGCGCCAACTGTTGGGGGTCAGGGGGCGATAGCACAGATACGCAGTATTTT
TRBJ2-7 NA TRBV7-9 NA CASSSGRDSYEQYF TGTGCCAGCAGCTCGGGCAGGGATTCCTACGAGCAGTACTTC
TRBJ1-2 NA TRBV6-5 NA CASSYTGRRADGYTF TGTGCCAGCAGTTACACAGGGAGAAGGGCCGATGGCTACACCTTC
TRBJ1-3 NA TRBV11-3 NA CASSLGRGGGGENTIYF TGTGCCAGCAGCTTAGGTCGTGGAGGAGGAGGAGAAAACACCATATATTTT
TRBJ2-3 TRBD2 TRBV7-2 NA CASSFVSGGPGSF TGTGCCAGCAGCTTCGTGTCGGGAGGGCCCGGCAGTTTT
TRBJ2-2 NA TRBV4-3 NA CASSQEKTGLNTGELFF TGCGCCAGCAGCCAGGAGAAGACAGGCCTGAACACCGGGGAGCTGTTTTTT
TRBJ2-3 NA TRBV5-1 few CASSLGSGSTDTQYF TGCGCCAGCAGCTTGGGTTCAGGGTCCACAGATACGCAGTATTTT
TRBJ1-4 NA TRBV7-8 NA CASGRGAGPNEKLFF TGTGCCAGCGGGCGGGGGGCCGGGCCTAATGAAAAACTGTTTTTT
TRBJ2-1 NA TRBV19 NA CASSPINSLNEQFF TGTGCCAGTAGTCCGATCAATAGTCTCAATGAGCAGTTCTTC
TRBJ2-7 TRBD1 TRBV6-1 NA CASSALTGVYEQYF TGTGCCAGCAGTGCCTTGACAGGGGTCTACGAGCAGTACTTC
TRBJ1-3 NA TRBV9 NA CASSGSGDGNTIYF TGTGCCAGCAGCGGCTCCGGGGATGGAAACACCATATATTTT
TRBJ2-3 TRBD2 TRBV7-2 NA CASSTTGLAFADTQYF TGTGCCAGCAGCACTACCGGACTAGCGTTCGCAGATACGCAGTATTTT
TRBJ1-4 TRBD1 TRBV2 few CASSYEDPRDRDEKLFF TGTGCCAGCAGTTACGAAGACCCCCGGGACAGGGATGAAAAACTGTTTTTT
TRBJ2-4 NA TRBV29-1 NA CSGRVVGKNIQYF TGCAGCGGCAGGGTAGTGGGAAAAAACATTCAGTACTTC
TRBJ1-1 NA TRBV2 NA CASSHRHEPEAFF TGTGCCAGCAGTCACAGGCACGAACCTGAAGCTTTCTTT
TRBJ1-2 TRBD1 TRBV5-4 NA CASSPSTGDYGYTF TGTGCCAGCAGCCCGTCGACAGGGGACTATGGCTACACCTTC
TRBJ2-1 TRBD2 TRBV5-1 NA CASSSTSGRALGVNEQFF TGCGCCAGCAGCTCGACTAGCGGGAGGGCCCTTGGGGTCAATGAGCAGTTCTTC
TRBJ2-5 NA TRBV4-1 NA CASSQALSGGETQYF TGCGCCAGCAGCCAAGCCTTGAGCGGAGGGGAGACCCAGTACTTC
TRBJ2-7 TRBD1 TRBV11-2 few CASSLGTGGDLSYEQYF TGTGCCAGCAGCTTAGGGACAGGGGGCGACCTCTCCTACGAGCAGTACTTC
TRBJ1-5 NA TRBV6-1 NA CASSEGAGKGNQPQHF TGTGCCAGCAGTGAAGGGGCAGGAAAGGGCAATCAGCCCCAGCATTTT
TRBJ1-5 NA TRBV7-2 NA CASSLAFRNQPQHF TGTGCCAGCAGCTTAGCGTTCCGGAATCAGCCCCAGCATTTT
TRBJ2-3 TRBD2 TRBV5-6 NA CASSQLAGTTDTQYF TGTGCCAGCAGTCAACTAGCGGGGACCACAGATACGCAGTATTTT
TRBJ2-7 TRBD1 TRBV7-2 NA CASSLGTGIGGEQYF TGTGCCAGCAGCTTAGGGACAGGGATCGGGGGCGAGCAGTACTTC
TRBJ2-7 TRBD2 TRBV10-2 NA CASSVWGLTTSYEQYF TGCGCCAGCAGTGTCTGGGGACTAACGACTTCCTACGAGCAGTACTTC
TRBJ1-2 TRBD1 TRBV5-5 NA CASSLFAGGSPNYGYTF TGTGCCAGCAGCTTGTTTGCAGGGGGCAGCCCTAACTATGGCTACACCTTC
TRBJ2-5 NA TRBV28 NA CASRGDQETQYF TGTGCCAGCCGCGGGGACCAAGAGACCCAGTACTTC